The 17 T cell receptor beta chains in this list originate from one sample, sequenced in a study of graft-versus-host responses after intestinal transplantation. For these TCRs, the target antigens are not known. Profiling relied on immunoSEQ multiplex PCR, and the TCRdb table lists in-frame clones only, not all of them. The data contain 80,000 to 95,000 clones, about 92% of them singletons. The sample was unstimulated CD8+ T cells sorted from spleen or lymph node cells, taken before intestinal transplant. Source of these receptors: a human donor who received an intestinal transplant.

The chain employs TRBV13 and TRBJ1-4; D ambiguous. Germline CDR1 PRHDT, CDR2 FYEKMQ (reference sequence). V lost 6 bases to trimming and J lost 4 bases, with 12 bases between them. This CDR3 region has 14 residues. The CDR3 nucleotides read TGTGCCAGCAGACCTGGACGGGGTAATGAAAAACTGTTTTTT. Residues: CASRPGRGNEKLFF.

The V and J genes are TRBV5-1 and TRBJ1-1, with TRBD1 identical over 11 bases. The CDR3 runs to 14 residues. Trimming took 0 bases from V and 8 from J; bases not matched to a gene: 3. The germline V gene encodes CDR1 SGHRS and CDR2 YFSETQ. The CDR3 loop reads CASSLAGQGAEAFF. DNA of the CDR3: TGCGCCAGCAGCTTGGCCGGACAGGGGGCCGAAGCTTTCTTT.

This chain uses TRBV10-3 with TRBJ2-7; 7 nucleotides agree with TRBD1. The CDR3 length is 13 residues. Germline V lookup: CDR1 ENHRY, CDR2 SYGVKD. V gave up 9 bases and J gave up 4 bases; unmatched junction bases: 9. The CDR3 bases are TGTGCCATTCGGGGTCAGGGGGATTACGAGCAGTACTTC. Protein product: CAIRGQGDYEQYF.

This clone was detected once. The chain has TRBV27 and TRBJ1-1; TRBD1 agrees at 9 bases. This CDR3 is built from 16 residues. Trimming cost V 3 bases and J 5 bases; bases outside gene matches: 10. Germline V CDR1 and CDR2: MNHEY, SMNVEV (reference sequence). The CDR3 region has the DNA TGTGCCAGCAGTTTGGCGCCGGGACAGGGAGGGACTGAAGCTTTCTTT. This encodes CASSLAPGQGGTEAFF.

The gene calls are TRBV21-1 and TRBJ1-6; the table's D call TRBD1 went unverified against the DNA. TRBV21-1 is given as a pseudogene. The CDR3 is 17 amino acids. The CDR3 nucleotides read TGTGCCAGCAGCAATTCCAGGCCTTTCTCCTATAATTCACCCCTCCACTTT. As protein: CASSNSRPFSYNSPLHF.

The rearrangement joins TRBV9 to TRBJ2-7, with 7 bases aligning to TRBD1. The germline V gene has CDR1 SGDLS and CDR2 YYNGEE. The CDR3 is made up of 16 amino acids. Unmatched junction bases numbered 14, after V lost 3 bases and J lost 5 bases. CDR3 loop: CASSEGIKTGSHEQYF. CDR3 bases: TGTGCCAGCAGCGAGGGGATCAAGACAGGGTCTCACGAGCAGTACTTC.

The chain carries TRBV30 and TRBJ1-2, with a weak D call TRBD1 (5 bases). With 4 bases removed from V and 2 bases from J, the gap between germline ends came to 8 bases. The V gene's germline CDR1 is GTSNPN and CDR2 SVGIG (reference sequence). The CDR3 has 12 residues. The CDR3 reads CAWTGPNYGYTF. The CDR3 coding sequence is TGTGCCTGGACAGGGCCCAACTATGGCTACACCTTC.

This rearrangement joins TRBV4-3 to TRBJ2-1; D gene ambiguous. V was pared by 4 bases and J by 7 bases, with 11 bases between. CDR3 length equals 13 residues. The V gene's germline CDR1 is LGHNA and CDR2 YSLEER. The CDR3 DNA reads as TGCGCCAGCAGCCTAACTTTAGCTAATGAGCAGTTCTTC. This translates into CASSLTLANEQFF.

This chain uses TRBV7-9 with TRBJ1-2; 8 bases are a match to TRBD1. Looked up from germline, CDR1 is SEHNR and CDR2 is FQNEAQ (reference sequence). Trimming at V came to 3 bases and at J to 2 bases, leaving 5 bases not matched to a gene. CDR3 size: 15 residues. As DNA, the CDR3 is TGTGCCAGCAGCTTCCCGACAGGGGCGAACTATGGCTACACCTTC. This translates into CASSFPTGANYGYTF.

V usage is TRBV4-3 and J usage is TRBJ2-7; no clear D. The V end lost 2 bases, the J end lost 4 bases, and 9 bases lay between the germline ends. The germline gives CDR1 LGHNA, CDR2 YSLEER. The CDR3 covers 13 residues. In DNA form, the CDR3 reads TGCGCCAGCAGCCAAACCCAACAGTACGAGCAGTACTTC. Its protein product is CASSQTQQYEQYF.

The genes are TRBV27 and TRBJ1-2; D is perhaps TRBD1 (5 bases). V was pared by 2 bases and J by 7 bases, with 26 bases between. Germline CDR1 is MNHEY and CDR2 is SMNVEV (reference sequence). The length of the CDR3 is 18 residues. The CDR3 DNA reads TGTGCCAGCAGTTTAACCCCTCTGACAGTGTCCAGGGCTGGTGGCTACACCTTC. Translating it yields CASSLTPLTVSRAGGYTF.

As for this clone: Additional DNA sequences in this sample encode the identical CDR3. The chain employs TRBV6-5 and TRBJ1-4, with 12 bases lining up with TRBD1. V was pared by 6 bases and J by 12 bases, with 5 bases of the junction left unmatched. This CDR3 spans 13 amino acids. Germline CDR1 reads MNHEY; CDR2 reads SVGAGI. The CDR3 region has the DNA TGTGCCAGCAGAACTGGGACAGGGGGCGAACTGTTTTTT. Residues: CASRTGTGGELFF.

This chain joins TRBV4-3 and TRBJ1-1, with 7 bases matching TRBD1. Trimming cost V 3 bases and J 11 bases; bases outside gene matches: 3. The CDR3 is made up of 11 amino acids. CDR1 is LGHNA, CDR2 YSLEER, per germline. The CDR3 reads CASSQDRWAFF. The DNA of the CDR3 is TGCGCCAGCAGCCAGGACAGGTGGGCTTTCTTT.

The gene calls are TRBV9 and TRBJ1-1; 7 bases map to TRBD1. The CDR3 covers 17 residues. V trimming: 0 bases; J trimming: 3 bases; junction bases outside the gene matches: 11. CDR1 and CDR2 (germline): SGDLS, YYNGEE. The CDR3 DNA is TGTGCCAGCAGCGTAGAAGGGGGCTCTCCGGGGTACACTGAAGCTTTCTTT. It encodes CASSVEGGSPGYTEAFF.

The chain combines TRBV4-3 with TRBJ1-1; weak D call: TRBD1 (5 bases). Germline V gives CDR1 LGHNA, CDR2 YSLEER. The CDR3 contains 13 residues. The V end was cut by 4 bases, the J end by 7 bases, with 13 bases between. Written as DNA, the CDR3 is TGCGCCAGCAGCCCAACAGGTCCACGTGAAGCTTTCTTT. Translation: CASSPTGPREAFF.

The V gene is TRBV10-3, the J gene TRBJ1-2, with TRBD1 matching 7 bases. Germline V gene lookup returns CDR1 ENHRY and CDR2 SYGVKD. The CDR3 is 14 amino acids. Germline trimming cut 0 bases from V and 3 bases from J; bases unmatched to any gene: 1. The CDR3 coding sequence is TGTGCCATCAGTGAGTCCACAGGGGACTATGGCTACACCTTC. Translated: CAISESTGDYGYTF.

The chain has TRBV13 and TRBJ1-4; no clear D. The CDR3 has 14 amino acids. Trimming removed 2 bases at V and 7 bases at J, with 11 bases between. CDR1 is PRHDT and CDR2 is FYEKMQ in the germline V gene (reference sequence). CDR3 sequence reads: CASSLRGLGEKLFF. CDR3 nucleotide sequence: TGTGCCAGCAGCTTAAGAGGTCTGGGTGAAAAACTGTTTTTT.